This TCR beta chain was sequenced in a study of patients and donors after allogeneic stem cell transplantation. In TCRdb, the RT-PCR reads were re-called with MiXCR into one record per CDR3 protein. Found here are 95,000 to 120,000 distinct CDR3 sequences, 35% to 45% of them singletons; the top ten hold around 30%. This clonotype was seen only a few times. CDR3 length: 17 residues. V dropped 1 base and J dropped 3; count of bases not matched to a gene: 9. V and J are TRBV12-3 or TRBV12-4 and TRBJ1-1; 9 bases are a match to TRBD1. Sequenced input: blood, either unsorted or a sorted T cell fraction (not recorded which). The receptor comes from a human donor who was either an allogeneic HSCT recipient or a stem cell or donor lymphocyte infusion donor (not recorded which). It is not recorded whose cells these are; they may come from a transplant donor. CDR3 amino acids: CASSLGTGVSADTEAFF. CDR3 nucleotide sequence: TGTGCCAGCAGTTTAGGGACAGGGGTTAGCGCGGACACTGAAGCTTTCTTT.